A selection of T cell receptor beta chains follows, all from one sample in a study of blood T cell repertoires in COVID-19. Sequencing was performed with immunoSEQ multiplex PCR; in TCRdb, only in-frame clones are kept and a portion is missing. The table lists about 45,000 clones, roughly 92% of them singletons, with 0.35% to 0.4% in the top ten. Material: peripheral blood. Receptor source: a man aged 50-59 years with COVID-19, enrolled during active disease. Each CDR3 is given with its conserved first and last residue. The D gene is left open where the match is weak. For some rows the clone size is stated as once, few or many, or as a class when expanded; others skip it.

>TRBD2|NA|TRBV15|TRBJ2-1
CATSSMTSGYNEQFF
TGTGCCACCAGCAGCATGACTAGCGGTTACAATGAGCAGTTCTTC
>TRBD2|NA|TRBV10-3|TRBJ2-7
CALRGGLANDEQYF
TGTGCCCTCAGGGGGGGACTAGCGAATGACGAGCAGTACTTC
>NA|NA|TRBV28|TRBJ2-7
CASSSRNSYEQYF
TGTGCCAGCAGTTCCAGGAACTCCTACGAGCAGTACTTC
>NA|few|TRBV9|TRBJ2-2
CASSVGERGGTGELFF
TGTGCCAGCAGCGTAGGGGAGCGCGGAGGGACCGGGGAGCTGTTTTTT
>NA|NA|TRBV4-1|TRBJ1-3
CASSQDGQISGNTIYF
TGCGCCAGCAGCCAAGATGGACAGATCTCTGGAAACACCATATATTTT
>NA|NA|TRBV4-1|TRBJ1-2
CASSQIGGGRGGYTF
TGCGCCAGCAGCCAGATTGGCGGGGGGCGGGGTGGCTACACCTTC
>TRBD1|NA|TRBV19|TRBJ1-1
CATHRGGTEAFF
TGTGCCACCCACAGGGGGGGGACTGAAGCTTTCTTT
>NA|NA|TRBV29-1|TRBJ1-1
CSVTLSAGIDKAFF
TGCAGCGTTACACTTTCTGCGGGGATCGACAAAGCTTTCTTT
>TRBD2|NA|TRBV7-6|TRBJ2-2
CASSYSRLARGTGELFF
TGTGCCAGCAGCTACAGTCGACTAGCGCGCGGCACCGGGGAGCTGTTTTTT
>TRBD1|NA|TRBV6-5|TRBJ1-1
CASSYTDRADTEAFF
TGTGCCAGCAGTTACACGGACAGGGCGGACACTGAAGCTTTCTTT
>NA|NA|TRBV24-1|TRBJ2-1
CATSDGGLTYNEQFF
TGTGCCACCAGTGATGGGGGCCTTACTTACAATGAGCAGTTCTTC
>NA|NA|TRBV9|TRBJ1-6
CASSREMGNSPLHF
TGTGCCAGCAGCAGGGAGATGGGGAATTCACCCCTCCACTTT
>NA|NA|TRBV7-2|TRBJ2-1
CASSWSSYNEQFF
TGTGCCAGCAGCTGGAGCTCCTACAATGAGCAGTTCTTC
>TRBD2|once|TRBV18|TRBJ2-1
CASSPPSGSKYNEQFF
TGTGCCAGCTCACCCCCCAGCGGGAGTAAGTACAATGAGCAGTTCTTC
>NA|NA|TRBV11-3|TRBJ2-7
CASSSGEEQYF
TGTGCCAGCAGCTCAGGGGAAGAGCAGTACTTC
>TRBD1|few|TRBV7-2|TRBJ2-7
CASSRTGVYEQYF
TGTGCCAGCAGCCGTACAGGGGTCTACGAGCAGTACTTC
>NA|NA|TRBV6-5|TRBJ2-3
CASRPQGTDTQYF
TGTGCCAGCAGGCCCCAGGGGACAGATACGCAGTATTTT
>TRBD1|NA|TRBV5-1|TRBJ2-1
CASSFRQGRNNEQFF
TGCGCCAGCAGCTTCCGACAGGGCAGGAACAATGAGCAGTTCTTC
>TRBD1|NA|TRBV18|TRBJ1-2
CASSPQQGTNYGYTF
TGTGCCAGCTCACCACAACAGGGGACGAACTATGGCTACACCTTC
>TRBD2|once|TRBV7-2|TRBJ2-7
CASSMGLAGGRTYEQYF
TGTGCCAGCAGCATGGGGCTAGCGGGAGGAAGGACCTACGAGCAGTACTTC
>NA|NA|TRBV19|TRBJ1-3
CASSLDREVHTIYF
TGTGCCAGTAGTCTGGACCGGGAAGTACACACCATATATTTT
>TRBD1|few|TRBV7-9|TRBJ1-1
CASSSNYDRGGTEAFF
TGTGCCAGCAGCTCGAATTACGACAGGGGAGGGACTGAAGCTTTCTTT
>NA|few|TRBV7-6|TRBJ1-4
CASSSQGGGGEKLFF
TGTGCCAGCAGCTCGCAGGGAGGCGGGGGTGAAAAACTGTTTTTT
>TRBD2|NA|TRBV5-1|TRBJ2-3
CASSSRRLAGLFTDTQYF
TGCGCCAGCAGCTCACGAAGACTAGCGGGACTCTTCACAGATACGCAGTATTTT
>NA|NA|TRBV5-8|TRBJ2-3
CASSLQGERADTQYF
TGTGCCAGCAGCTTGCAAGGCGAGAGGGCAGATACGCAGTATTTT
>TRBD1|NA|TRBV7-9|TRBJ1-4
CASSSAQGAPTNEKLFF
TGTGCCAGCAGCTCAGCCCAGGGGGCCCCAACTAATGAAAAACTGTTTTTT
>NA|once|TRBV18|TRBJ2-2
CASSPLARGTGELFF
TGTGCCAGCTCACCCCTGGCGCGCGGCACCGGGGAGCTGTTTTTT